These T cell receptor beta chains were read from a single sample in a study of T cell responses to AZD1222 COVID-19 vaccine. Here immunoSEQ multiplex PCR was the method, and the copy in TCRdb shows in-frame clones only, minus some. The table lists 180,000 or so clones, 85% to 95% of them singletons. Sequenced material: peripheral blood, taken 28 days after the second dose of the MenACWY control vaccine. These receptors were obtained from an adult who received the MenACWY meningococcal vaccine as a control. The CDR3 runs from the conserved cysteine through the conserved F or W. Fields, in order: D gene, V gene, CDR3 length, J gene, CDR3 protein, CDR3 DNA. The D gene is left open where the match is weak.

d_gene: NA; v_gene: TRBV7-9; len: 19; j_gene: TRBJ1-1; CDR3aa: CASSFGTLRSGPMNTEAFF; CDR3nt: TGTGCCAGCAGCTTCGGGACCCTCAGGTCAGGCCCTATGAACACTGAAGCTTTCTTT
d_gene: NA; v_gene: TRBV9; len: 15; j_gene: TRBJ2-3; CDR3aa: CASSVLSQGTDTQYF; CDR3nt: TGTGCCAGCAGCGTCCTTTCCCAAGGTACAGATACGCAGTATTTT
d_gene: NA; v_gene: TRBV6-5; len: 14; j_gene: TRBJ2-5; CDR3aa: CASSYRDGKETQYF; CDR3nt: TGTGCCAGCAGTTACCGGGACGGAAAAGAGACCCAGTACTTC
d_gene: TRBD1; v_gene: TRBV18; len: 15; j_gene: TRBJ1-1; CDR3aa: CASSPTGQGVTEAFF; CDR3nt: TGTGCCAGCTCACCTACGGGACAGGGAGTCACTGAAGCTTTCTTT
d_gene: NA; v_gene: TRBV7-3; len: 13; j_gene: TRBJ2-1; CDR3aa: CASSNRGRNEQFF; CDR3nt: TGTGCCAGCAGCAACCGGGGCCGCAATGAGCAGTTCTTC
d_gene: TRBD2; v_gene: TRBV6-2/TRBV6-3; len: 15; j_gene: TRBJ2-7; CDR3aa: CASSYSTSGSYEQYF; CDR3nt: TGTGCCAGCAGTTACTCGACTAGCGGCTCCTACGAGCAGTACTTC
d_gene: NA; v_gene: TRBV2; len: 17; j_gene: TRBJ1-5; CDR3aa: CASRDSWSTYSNQPQHF; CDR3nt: TGTGCCAGCAGGGACAGCTGGAGTACTTATAGCAATCAGCCCCAGCATTTT
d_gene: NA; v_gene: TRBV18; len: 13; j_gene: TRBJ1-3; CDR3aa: CASSPSSGNTIYF; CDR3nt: TGTGCCAGCTCACCCAGCTCTGGAAACACCATATATTTT
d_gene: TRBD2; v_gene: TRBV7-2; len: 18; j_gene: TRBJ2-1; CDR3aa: CASSPQPLTSGGGNEQFF; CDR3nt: TGTGCCAGCAGCCCCCAACCCCTCACTAGCGGGGGGGGTAATGAGCAGTTCTTC
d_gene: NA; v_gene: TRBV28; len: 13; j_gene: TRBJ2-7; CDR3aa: CASLHRDPYEQYF; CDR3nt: TGTGCCAGCCTACACAGGGATCCCTACGAGCAGTACTTC